The sequence of this T cell receptor (beta chain) was determined in a study of neurological immune-mediated disorders. Overall study results and limits: Phylogenetic analysis grouped 18 of 34 multiple sclerosis patients' repertoires together, suggesting a possible repertoire signature.

This clonotype was found many times. As yet, its antigen is unknown. The starting material, 2 million PBMCs stored at -80 C, gave rise to the unsorted libraries. V was pared by 0 bases and J by 10 bases, with 4 bases between. There are 11 residues in the CDR3. Germline CDR1 and CDR2: GTSNPN and SVGIG (reference sequence). The cDNA was generated through 5'RACE incorporating 10-nucleotide random UMIs. From 15-18 subjects, every sequencing run obtained over 160 million TCR-beta sequences. TCRdb ran MiXCR on the 5' RACE reads and lists one entry per CDR3 protein. This sample has roughly 65,000 distinct CDR3 sequences, with approximately 5.1% found just once.

The specimen was PBMCs. This receptor was identified in a human donor with multiple sclerosis. The donor label of this sample is uncertain. J is TRBJ1-6 and V is TRBV30; D remains unclear. CDR3: CAWSVSSPLHF. In DNA, the CDR3 is TGTGCCTGGAGTGTATCCTCACCCCTCCACTTT.